Listed here are 2 T cell receptor beta chains from one sample, sequenced in a study of OX40 agonist ivuxolimab in advanced cancers. Receptor amplification or capture employed the immunoSEQ multiplex PCR assay. In TCRdb, the immuneACCESS table is reduced to in-frame sequences with V and J assigned. These tables do not hold every clone; where another copy was compared, an unresolved V gene accounts for under half, and the others remain unexplained. This sample is represented by about 40,000 clones; about 88% of them were singletons. Approximately 16% of the sample comes from the top ten. This material consisted of CD4+ or CD8+ T cells sorted from blood, taken in a trial of the OX40 agonist ivuxolimab. These receptor sequences come from an adult with an advanced solid tumor such as melanoma, head and neck, liver or kidney cancer.

The chain is built from TRBV9 and TRBJ2-5, with D possibly being TRBD2 (6 bases). The V end was cut by 3 bases, the J end by 9 bases, with 18 bases between. This CDR3 is 14 amino acids long. Germline CDR1 is SGDLS and CDR2 is YYNGEE. The CDR3 DNA is TGTGCCAGCAGCGGGGGACCGCCGCGCGGGGCCCAGTACTTC. Its translation is CASSGGPPRGAQYF.

This rearrangement joins TRBV15 to TRBJ1-1; tentative D call: TRBD1 (5 bases). The CDR3 extends over 15 amino acids. Germline V gene data show CDR1 as LNHNV and CDR2 as YYDKDF (reference sequence). The V and J ends lost 1 base and 4 bases respectively, with 13 bases between them. The CDR3 sequence: CATSRGVGLSTEAFF. The CDR3 DNA sequence: TGTGCCACCAGCAGAGGTGTGGGGCTGAGCACTGAAGCTTTCTTT.